This T cell receptor (beta chain) was recorded in a study of T-cell reconstitution after alpha-beta-depleted transplantation in children. Study-wide points: The study reportedly traced alpha-beta T cells about two months after transplant to several hundred expanded graft clones. T-cell counts and diversity were attributed mostly to newly produced T cells one year after transplant. TCRbeta diversity was high at day 60 in some patients (a result of surviving recipient T cells and thymic progenitors).

V lost 5 bases and J 0 bases, leaving 11 bases between the germline ends. The CDR3 totals 14 residues. Germline V gene lookup returns CDR1 DFQATT and CDR2 SNEGSKA (reference sequence). The sample holds many counts of this clonotype. Its matching antigen is unknown. Unique molecular identifiers were incorporated into the prepared TCRbeta library. TCRdb reanalysed the PCR reads using MiXCR and keeps one entry per CDR3 protein. The table has some 190,000 distinct CDR3 sequences, 8.5% to 14% seen once; the top ten hold about 13%. The V call is TRBV20-1, the J call TRBJ2-1; possible D gene TRBD2, 6 bases. This specimen consisted of PBMCs, obtained before TCRalphabeta/CD19-depleted stem cell transplant. The sequence derives from a boy aged 2 to 10 with acute myeloid leukemia, due to receive a stem cell transplant. In DNA form, the CDR3 reads TGCAGTGCTGTAATCGGGAGCTCCTACAATGAGCAGTTCTTC. Residues: CSAVIGSSYNEQFF.